This T cell receptor (beta chain) comes out of a study of identical twins. Overall study findings and caveats: Modelling approaches yielded underestimates of out-of-frame TCR alpha sharing between monozygotic twins. The authors noted that invariant MAIT and iNKT cells could partly confound zero-insertion analyses. Weaker excess twin sharing was observed in beta out-of-frame sequences.

The V and J ends lost 5 bases and 7 bases, in that order; junction bases with no gene match: 9. This CDR3 is 17 amino acids long. Germline CDR1 SGHTA, CDR2 FQGNSA. This clonotype was observed many times. What it binds is unknown. Healthy Caucasian donors formed the entire cohort. TCRdb re-called the 5' RACE reads with MiXCR, one entry per CDR3 protein. Of 200,000 to 250,000 distinct CDR3 sequences listed, approximately 8.3% were seen once; the top ten hold around 1.8%. The same data also contributed to another study, on yellow fever vaccine responses in identical twins.

The sequence derives from a woman aged 18-35 years in good health. The specimen sequenced was memory (CD45RO+) T cells sorted from blood. V is TRBV7-2 and J is TRBJ2-1; 15 bases align to TRBD2. CDR3: CASSLGLAGGPWNEQFF. The CDR3 bases are TGTGCCAGCAGCCTCGGACTAGCGGGAGGGCCTTGGAATGAGCAGTTCTTC.